These T cell receptor beta chains were read from a single sample in a study of cytomegalovirus exposure and HLA in healthy donors. The assay was immunoSEQ multiplex PCR, and TCRdb's table has in-frame clones only and misses some. Here the sample spans roughly 60,000 clones, roughly 77% being singletons. Material: PBMCs. These receptors originate from a woman in her thirties or forties in good health and CMV-seropositive. Each CDR3 is given with its conserved first and last residue. A D gene is named only where the DNA matches it firmly. Only some rows state a clone size, as once, few, many or a class for expanded clones.

V gene: TRBV19
J gene: TRBJ1-5
clone size: NA
D gene: TRBD1
CDR3 DNA: TGTGCCAGTAGTTGGGGACAGGTATATCAGCCCCAGCATTTT
CDR3 protein: CASSWGQVYQPQHF

V gene: TRBV27
J gene: TRBJ2-3
clone size: NA
D gene: NA
CDR3 DNA: TGTGCCAGCAGTTTGTCTAGCACAGATACGCAGTATTTT
CDR3 protein: CASSLSSTDTQYF

V gene: TRBV4-3
J gene: TRBJ1-4
clone size: NA
D gene: TRBD1
CDR3 DNA: TGCGCCAGCAGCCGAGTGACAGGGATAAATGAAAAACTGTTTTTT
CDR3 protein: CASSRVTGINEKLFF

V gene: TRBV6-1
J gene: TRBJ2-7
clone size: NA
D gene: TRBD2
CDR3 DNA: TGTGCCAGCAGTAATACCGGACTAGCGGAGGAGTACTTC
CDR3 protein: CASSNTGLAEEYF

V gene: TRBV6-4
J gene: TRBJ2-3
clone size: NA
D gene: NA
CDR3 DNA: TGTGCCAGCAGCCTAAGTCATTCCGCCGGAGATACGCAGTATTTT
CDR3 protein: CASSLSHSAGDTQYF

V gene: TRBV21-1
J gene: TRBJ1-5
clone size: NA
D gene: NA
CDR3 DNA: TGTGCCAGCAGCAAGGACTTTTCGCGGGGGAGCAATCAGCCCCAGCATTTT
CDR3 protein: CASSKDFSRGSNQPQHF

V gene: TRBV28
J gene: TRBJ1-3
clone size: NA
D gene: NA
CDR3 DNA: TGTGCCAGCAGTTTAAGAGGGATTGACACCATATATTTT
CDR3 protein: CASSLRGIDTIYF

V gene: TRBV4-3
J gene: TRBJ2-7
clone size: few
D gene: TRBD1
CDR3 DNA: TGCGCCAGCAGCCAAGATTTAGAGACAGGGGTGTACGAGCAGTACTTC
CDR3 protein: CASSQDLETGVYEQYF

V gene: TRBV29-1
J gene: TRBJ2-3
clone size: NA
D gene: TRBD2
CDR3 DNA: TGCAGCGTTAGGGGTTGGCTAGCGGTTCCTTCTAGCACAGATACGCAGTATTTT
CDR3 protein: CSVRGWLAVPSSTDTQYF

V gene: TRBV27
J gene: TRBJ2-7
clone size: NA
D gene: TRBD1
CDR3 DNA: TGTGCCAGCAGTTTAAACCCCCCGGGACAGGGGGACTACGAGCAGTACTTC
CDR3 protein: CASSLNPPGQGDYEQYF

V gene: TRBV13
J gene: TRBJ1-3
clone size: few
D gene: NA
CDR3 DNA: TGTGCCAGCAGCCCACCTCGGGGCTCTGGAAACACCATATATTTT
CDR3 protein: CASSPPRGSGNTIYF

V gene: TRBV19
J gene: TRBJ2-2
clone size: NA
D gene: TRBD1
CDR3 DNA: TGTGCCAGTAGAAAGGGACAGGGTAAGACCGGGGAGCTGTTTTTT
CDR3 protein: CASRKGQGKTGELFF

V gene: TRBV15
J gene: TRBJ2-3
clone size: NA
D gene: NA
CDR3 DNA: TGTGCCACCACCCCCTCCAGGATAAACACAGATACGCAGTATTTT
CDR3 protein: CATTPSRINTDTQYF

V gene: TRBV5-1
J gene: TRBJ2-1
clone size: NA
D gene: NA
CDR3 DNA: TGCGCCAGCAGCCCCCTGGCTGGCGGTAGCGCGACAAATGAGCAGTTCTTC
CDR3 protein: CASSPLAGGSATNEQFF

V gene: TRBV5-4
J gene: TRBJ2-5
clone size: NA
D gene: NA
CDR3 DNA: TGTGCCAGCAGCTTCCTTTCGAAGGAGCAGTACTTC
CDR3 protein: CASSFLSKEQYF

V gene: TRBV6-5
J gene: TRBJ1-5
clone size: NA
D gene: NA
CDR3 DNA: TGTGCCAGCAGGATGACACTTAATCAGCCCCAGCATTTT
CDR3 protein: CASRMTLNQPQHF

V gene: TRBV2
J gene: TRBJ2-5
clone size: few
D gene: TRBD2
CDR3 DNA: TGTGCCAGCAGTGAATTCCCCACCGGGACGGGGGGGACCCAGTACTTC
CDR3 protein: CASSEFPTGTGGTQYF

V gene: TRBV2
J gene: TRBJ2-4
clone size: NA
D gene: NA
CDR3 DNA: TGTGCCAGCAGTGCAAGCGGTTTAGCTAAAAACATTCAGTACTTC
CDR3 protein: CASSASGLAKNIQYF

V gene: TRBV4-3
J gene: TRBJ1-6
clone size: NA
D gene: NA
CDR3 DNA: TGCGCCAGCAGCCAAACCGCGCGAGGGTCCGGTTCACCCCTCCACTTT
CDR3 protein: CASSQTARGSGSPLHF

V gene: TRBV28
J gene: TRBJ1-2
clone size: once
D gene: TRBD1
CDR3 DNA: TGTGCCAGCACCTTGGGACAGGATTATGGCTACACCTTC
CDR3 protein: CASTLGQDYGYTF

V gene: TRBV4-1
J gene: TRBJ2-7
clone size: NA
D gene: NA
CDR3 DNA: TGCGCCAGCAGCCACCCGGGACACTCCGTGGGCGAGCAGTACTTC
CDR3 protein: CASSHPGHSVGEQYF

V gene: TRBV4-3
J gene: TRBJ1-1
clone size: NA
D gene: NA
CDR3 DNA: TGCGCCAGCAGCCAAGCCGGGAGGCGGAACACTGAAGCTTTCTTT
CDR3 protein: CASSQAGRRNTEAFF

V gene: TRBV29-1
J gene: TRBJ2-5
clone size: NA
D gene: NA
CDR3 DNA: TGCAGCGTTGCTCAGGGCTCGGAGACCCAGTACTTC
CDR3 protein: CSVAQGSETQYF

V gene: TRBV9
J gene: TRBJ1-1
clone size: once
D gene: NA
CDR3 DNA: TGTGCCAGCAACCTCGGAGGGCGGAACACTGAAGCTTTCTTT
CDR3 protein: CASNLGGRNTEAFF

V gene: TRBV9
J gene: TRBJ2-2
clone size: NA
D gene: TRBD1
CDR3 DNA: TGTGCCAGCAGCGGGCAGGGGGCGCGGAACACCGGGGAGCTGTTTTTT
CDR3 protein: CASSGQGARNTGELFF

V gene: TRBV19
J gene: TRBJ1-4
clone size: NA
D gene: TRBD1
CDR3 DNA: TGTGCCAGTAGTGACAGGGGACGGGATGAAAAACTGTTTTTT
CDR3 protein: CASSDRGRDEKLFF